The 29 T cell receptor beta chains below were found in one sample sequenced in a study of control samples from healthy donors and cancer patients (dated by TCRdb to between 2020 and 2021). Receptor libraries were prepared by the immunoSEQ multiplex PCR assay. The table was pulled from immuneACCESS by TCRdb, which kept in-frame rearrangements only. Such tables lose some clones; where checked, under half of the loss comes from unresolved V genes, and the rest has no known cause. Counted in this sample were about 140,000 clones; just under 95% of them appeared once. The ten largest account for 11% of the sample. The sample comprised blood. The source of these receptors is a man aged 25-45 years in good health.

V is TRBV9 and J is TRBJ2-1; 7 nucleotides line up with TRBD2. The CDR3 extends over 14 amino acids. V trimming: 2 bases; J trimming: 4 bases; junction bases outside the gene matches: 3. Germline values: CDR1 SGDLS, CDR2 YYNGEE. The CDR3 nucleotides are TGTGCCAGCAGCGTGGGTAGCGGGTACAATGAGCAGTTCTTC. Protein: CASSVGSGYNEQFF.

This clone has just one count. The chain joins TRBV19 to TRBJ2-4, with 10 bases identical to TRBD1. After removal of 5 bases from V and 2 bases from J, the junction contained 6 bases not matched to a gene. This CDR3 region has 16 residues. The germline V gene has CDR1 LNHDA and CDR2 SQIVND (reference sequence). CDR3 region: CASSLPGQGTKNIQYF. The CDR3 region has the DNA TGTGCCAGTAGTTTACCGGGACAGGGGACCAAAAACATTCAGTACTTC.

The CDR3 loop is CASRVAGETQYF. In DNA form, the CDR3 reads TGTGCCAGCAGAGTAGCGGGAGAGACCCAGTACTTC. The chain is built from TRBV12-3 or TRBV12-4 and TRBJ2-5; 7 nucleotides agree with TRBD2. V lost 6 bases, J lost 4 bases, and 2 bases stayed unmatched. The CDR3 runs 12 residues.

The chain uses TRBV25-1 and TRBJ2-1; D may correspond to TRBD1 or TRBD2 (6 bases each). Germline V gene data show CDR1 as MGHDK and CDR2 as SYGVNS. Deletions cut 5 bases from V and 3 bases from J, with 14 bases between. CDR3 length equals 15 residues. CDR3 residues: CASSKTGRFYNEQFF. The CDR3 nucleotides read TGTGCCAGCAGTAAAACAGGGAGGTTCTACAATGAGCAGTTCTTC.

CDR3 amino acids: CASSSGTSGNEQFF. The CDR3 DNA is TGTGCCAGCAGCTCAGGGACTAGCGGCAATGAGCAGTTCTTC. The genes are TRBV9 and TRBJ2-1, with 11 bases matching TRBD2. CDR3 length: 14 residues. Looked up from germline, CDR1 is SGDLS and CDR2 is YYNGEE. The V gene end was trimmed by 4 bases and the J gene end by 6 bases; junction bases not matched to a gene: 3.

V usage is TRBV5-4 and J usage is TRBJ2-1, with unresolved D. This CDR3 region has 17 residues. Germline CDR1 is SGHNT and CDR2 is YYREEE (reference sequence). V shed 0 bases and J shed 2 bases, with 15 bases lying between them. The CDR3 loop is CASSLALRRQTYNEQFF. The CDR3 DNA sequence: TGTGCCAGCAGCTTGGCCCTCAGGCGGCAAACCTACAATGAGCAGTTCTTC.

V is TRBV2 and J is TRBJ1-5; D is unclear. The CDR3 is made up of 12 amino acids. Germline lookup yields CDR1 SNHLY and CDR2 FYNNEI. Between the trimmed V and J ends, which lost 5 bases and 3 bases, there was a span of 5 bases. CDR3 region: CASSRLNQPQHF. CDR3 DNA sequence: TGTGCCAGCAGTCGCCTCAATCAGCCCCAGCATTTT.

V gene TRBV6-2 or TRBV6-3 combines with J gene TRBJ2-1; D may be TRBD2 (5 bases). The CDR3 sequence is 14 residues long. Germline loops: CDR1 MNHEY, CDR2 SVGEGT. Between the trimmed V and J ends, which lost 0 bases and 5 bases, there was a span of 8 bases. The CDR3: CASSYSTRNNEQFF. CDR3 in DNA: TGTGCCAGCAGTTACTCCACTAGAAACAATGAGCAGTTCTTC.

This clone was detected once. The chain carries TRBV3-1 (or the pseudogene TRBV3-2) and TRBJ2-5, with TRBD2 matching 7 bases. The germline V gene has CDR1 LGHDT and CDR2 YNNKEL (reference sequence). V was pared by 0 bases and J by 5 bases, with 6 bases of the junction left unmatched. This CDR3 is 15 amino acids long. Here the CDR3 DNA reads TGTGCCAGCAGCCAAGAAGTCTGGGAGGGGGAGACCCAGTACTTC. It specifies CASSQEVWEGETQYF.

The V and J genes are TRBV3-1 (or the pseudogene TRBV3-2) and TRBJ2-7, with 7 bases fitting TRBD2. This CDR3 has 18 amino acids. Germline V gene sequence: CDR1 LGHDT, CDR2 YNNKEL (reference sequence). The junction had 13 bases not matched to a gene; V was cut back by 2 bases and J by 0 bases. CDR3 bases: TGTGCCAGCAGCCAAAGTAAGTGGGCTAGCGGTAGCTCCTACGAGCAGTACTTC. It codes for CASSQSKWASGSSYEQYF.

Only a few counts were recorded for this clone. The chain joins TRBV7-8 to TRBJ2-7; maybe TRBD1 (5 bases). Looked up from germline, CDR1 is SGHVS and CDR2 is FQNEAQ. Trimming pared 0 bases from V and 3 bases from J, leaving 6 bases between. The CDR3 loop spans 13 amino acids. As DNA, the CDR3 is TGTGCCAGCAGCTTAGCGCAGGGCTACGAGCAGTACTTC. Its protein is CASSLAQGYEQYF. Together with reference TRBV7-8 and TRBJ2-7, the CDR3 gives the full variable domain: GAGVSQSPRYKVAKRGQDVALRCDPISGHVSLFWYQQALGQGPEFLTYFQNEAQLDKSGLPSDRFFAERPEGSVSTLKIQRTQQEDSAVYLCASSLAQGYEQYFGPGTRLTVT.

This clone was seen a single time. This chain connects TRBV3-1 (or the pseudogene TRBV3-2) to TRBJ1-2; 10 nucleotides agree with TRBD1. The CDR3 spans 13 residues. CDR1 and CDR2 from the germline V gene are LGHDT and YNNKEL (reference sequence). V lost 1 base and J lost 8; bases outside the gene matches: 1. The chain's CDR3 is CASSQGTGGGYTF. Written as DNA, the CDR3 is TGTGCCAGCAGCCAAGGGACAGGGGGGGGCTACACCTTC.

V gene TRBV14 combines with J gene TRBJ2-1; 8 nucleotides align to TRBD2. The V gene's germline CDR1 is SGHDN and CDR2 FVKESK. This CDR3 is built from 14 residues. The J segment lost 12 bases and the V segment lost 1 base, leaving 8 bases of the junction unmatched. CDR3 protein: CASSQVVVLAGQFF. CDR3 in DNA: TGTGCCAGCAGCCAAGTCGTAGTCCTAGCGGGGCAGTTCTTC.

The chain combines TRBV6-6 with TRBJ2-2; unclear D gene. Trimming left V 4 bases short and J 0 bases short, with 9 bases between. Germline-derived CDR1 and CDR2 are MNHNY and SVGAGI (reference sequence). The CDR3 extends over 15 amino acids. This CDR3 is CASSLRDSNTGELFF. CDR3 DNA: TGTGCCAGCAGTTTAAGGGATTCGAACACCGGGGAGCTGTTTTTT.

The chain uses TRBV4-2 and TRBJ2-7; D call uncertain. This CDR3 has 17 residues. In germline, CDR1 is LGHNA, CDR2 YNFKEQ. Trimming removed 0 bases from V and 2 bases from J, with 17 bases in between. The CDR3 reads CASSQDHTGPLPYEQYF. The DNA for the CDR3 is TGTGCCAGCAGCCAAGATCACACGGGCCCATTGCCCTACGAGCAGTACTTC.

In its sample, this clone was seen once. The rearrangement uses TRBV5-1 and TRBJ2-5; 8 positions match TRBD1. After removal of 3 bases from V and 4 bases from J, the junction contained 5 bases not matched to a gene. CDR1 is SGHRS, CDR2 YFSETQ, per germline. This CDR3 is 14 amino acids long. In DNA form, the CDR3 reads TGCGCCAGCAGCTCCGACAGGGGTCGAGAGACCCAGTACTTC. As protein: CASSSDRGRETQYF.

This clone was seen once. V usage is TRBV7-2 and J usage is TRBJ2-1; D remains ambiguous. The CDR3 sequence is 13 residues long. The V gene lost 3 bases and the J gene lost 7 bases, with 10 bases spanning the gap. In germline, CDR1 is SGHTA, CDR2 FQGNSA. CDR3 residues: CASSFFSWNEQFF. In DNA form, the CDR3 reads TGTGCCAGCAGCTTTTTTAGTTGGAATGAGCAGTTCTTC.

The chain employs TRBV29-1 and TRBJ2-7, with 13 bases aligning to TRBD2. This CDR3 contains 14 residues. Germline V gives CDR1 SQVTM, CDR2 ANQGSEA. After removal of 6 bases from V and 6 bases from J, the junction contained 8 bases not matched to a gene. CDR3 in amino acids: CSVRTSGSGTEQYF. The CDR3 DNA reads TGCAGCGTGAGGACTAGCGGGAGTGGGACCGAGCAGTACTTC.

The CDR3 reads CASSEERERMSNEQFF. CDR3 nucleotides: TGTGCCAGCAGTGAGGAGCGGGAGAGGATGAGTAATGAGCAGTTCTTC. This sequence joins TRBV2 and TRBJ2-1; 8 bases are shared with TRBD2. The CDR3 has 16 amino acids. Per the germline V gene, CDR1 is SNHLY and CDR2 is FYNNEI. The V gene end was trimmed by 3 bases and the J gene end by 7 bases; junction bases not matched to a gene: 11.

Regarding this clone: One junction end does not reproduce the germline sequence, and a read error may be involved. The chain couples TRBV18 to TRBJ2-2; 12 nucleotides line up with TRBD1. The CDR3 contains 15 residues. Germline V gene data show CDR1 as KGHSH and CDR2 as LQKENI. The CDR3: CASSPTGTGGRGAVF. The CDR3 nucleotides are TGTGCCAGCTCACCAACCGGGACAGGGGGCCGGGGAGCTGTTTTT.

The rearrangement uses TRBV24-1 and TRBJ2-1; the match to TRBD2 covers 9 bases. Per the germline V gene, CDR1 is KGHDR and CDR2 is SFDVKD. The CDR3 consists of 17 residues. Trimming took 4 bases from V and 3 from J; bases not matched to a gene: 9. The CDR3 DNA reads as TGTGCCACCAGTGACAGGACTAGCGACATCCTCTACAATGAGCAGTTCTTC. Its translation is CATSDRTSDILYNEQFF.

The V and J genes are TRBV15 and TRBJ1-1; D is possibly TRBD1 (5 bases). Trimming shortened V by 5 bases and J by 3 bases, and 19 bases separated the two germline ends. The CDR3 extends over 16 amino acids. The germline V gene encodes CDR1 LNHNV and CDR2 YYDKDF (reference sequence). For the CDR3, the DNA is TGTGCCACCAGCGCACGGACACCGTCTGTGGACACTGAAGCTTTCTTT. Protein product: CATSARTPSVDTEAFF.

The rearrangement uses TRBV9 and TRBJ2-1; 10 bases line up with TRBD1. CDR3 size: 15 residues. V gave up 2 bases and J gave up 9 bases; unmatched junction bases: 8. Germline lookup yields CDR1 SGDLS and CDR2 YYNGEE. The CDR3 spells CASSVSPGQGIEQFF. CDR3 nucleotide sequence: TGTGCCAGCAGCGTTAGTCCGGGACAGGGGATTGAGCAGTTCTTC.

The rearrangement joins TRBV24-1 to TRBJ2-2, with 7 bases matching TRBD2. Germline loops: CDR1 KGHDR, CDR2 SFDVKD. With 1 base clipped from V and 1 base from J, the junction kept 8 bases outside the gene matches. The CDR3 loop spans 18 amino acids. CDR3 sequence (DNA): TGTGCCACCAGTGATTTAGCCCTCCAGCGGGGGAACACCGGGGAGCTGTTTTTT. This sequence encodes CATSDLALQRGNTGELFF.

The V and J genes are TRBV6-6 and TRBJ1-6, with D perhaps matching TRBD1 (5 bases). The germline CDR1 and CDR2 sequences are MNHNY and SVGAGI (reference sequence). The CDR3 sequence is 15 residues long. Trimming removed 6 bases at V and 7 bases at J, with 16 bases between. The CDR3 region is CASRPQDSANSPLHF. DNA for the CDR3: TGTGCCAGCAGACCCCAAGACAGTGCGAATTCACCCCTCCACTTT.

CDR3: CASRTGGNTEAFF. DNA for the CDR3: TGTGCCAGCAGGACAGGGGGGAACACTGAAGCTTTCTTT. The chain recombines TRBV2 with TRBJ1-1; 9 nucleotides align to TRBD1. This CDR3 has 13 residues. The germline V gene encodes CDR1 SNHLY and CDR2 FYNNEI. The V segment lost 6 bases and the J segment 1 base; nucleotides outside the gene matches: 0.

V gene TRBV7-9 combines with J gene TRBJ2-7, with D perhaps being TRBD1 or TRBD2 (5 bases each). Germline V CDR1 and CDR2: SEHNR, FQNEAQ (reference sequence). The CDR3 loop spans 13 amino acids. The V gene lost 6 bases and the J gene lost 5 bases, with 14 bases spanning the gap. Here the CDR3 reads CASRGDVGDEQYF. Here the CDR3 DNA reads TGTGCCAGCAGGGGCGACGTGGGGGACGAGCAGTACTTC.

V gene TRBV18 combines with J gene TRBJ1-1; a possible D gene is TRBD1 (5 bases). CDR1 and CDR2 (germline): KGHSH, LQKENI. The length of the CDR3 is 16 residues. Trimming removed 2 bases at V and 7 bases at J, with 20 bases between. The CDR3: CASSPLEGLVSFEAFF. The DNA of the CDR3 is TGTGCCAGCTCACCATTGGAGGGGCTTGTGAGTTTTGAAGCTTTCTTT.

This clone has a single count. V and J are TRBV7-9 and TRBJ2-1; 8 bases are a match to TRBD2. The CDR3 is made up of 15 amino acids. Per germline, CDR1 SEHNR and CDR2 FQNEAQ (reference sequence). Losses at the gene ends were 5 bases for V and 8 bases for J; bases not matched to a gene: 11. For the CDR3, the DNA is TGTGCCAGCAGCAATCTAAGCGGGAGTGTCTATGAGCAGTTCTTC. Its protein product is CASSNLSGSVYEQFF.